This T cell receptor (beta chain) was obtained from a study of OX40 agonist ivuxolimab in advanced cancers. CDR3 length equals 18 residues. Only in-frame clones appear in the TCRdb table, and some are missing; sequencing was by immunoSEQ multiplex PCR. The table includes 100,000 or so clones, about nine tenths detected once. This specimen was CD4+ or CD8+ T cells sorted from blood, taken in a trial of the OX40 agonist ivuxolimab. The source of this sequence is an adult with an advanced solid tumor such as melanoma, head and neck, liver or kidney cancer. The rearrangement joins TRBV21-1 to TRBJ2-1; the table's D gene call, TRBD2, was not cross checked with the DNA. TRBV21-1 is annotated as a pseudogene. CDR3 DNA sequence: TGTGCCAGCAGCAAAGTTAGTACGGGGCTAGCGGACTACAATGAGCAGTTCTTC. Its translation: CASSKVSTGLADYNEQFF.